The source of this TCR beta chain is a study of blood T cell repertoires in COVID-19. Study-level information: Italy, Spain and the United States were the sources of the convalescent and acute COVID-19 samples. PBMCs, B-cell-depleted T cells, or T cells provided the cDNA or gDNA that made up the material.

Original processing notes: The authors estimated nucleated cell counts from reference gene primer amplification. Sequenced by immunoSEQ multiplex PCR; TCRdb stores in-frame clones only, minus some. For V, J and clone size, that table is used; D and trimming come from the DNA. The sample has roughly 100,000 clones, 65% to 80% seen once; the top ten hold roughly 21%. Germline CDR1 and CDR2: LNHNV and YYDKDF (reference sequence). The CDR3 totals 13 residues. J gave up 4 bases and V 8 bases, and 5 bases lay outside the gene matches. This sequence was found in a woman in her sixties or seventies with acute or convalescent COVID-19. The material sequenced was peripheral blood. The V call is TRBV15, the J call TRBJ1-1; 9 bases match TRBD1. CDR3 DNA sequence: TGTGCCACCCGAGGGACAGGGAGCACTGAAGCTTTCTTT. It yields the protein CATRGTGSTEAFF.